This TCR beta chain was identified in a study of shared clonotypes between healthy human individuals. At the level of the study: CD4 naive cells filled three plates per donor, CD4 memory three, CD8 naive two and CD8 memory one. Study results and caveats: Rarefaction showed that sequencing of sorted subsets was incomplete (despite large depth).

Germline assignment: CDR1 SGHAT and CDR2 FQNNGV. The CDR3 spans 14 residues. V lost 6 bases and J 2 bases, leaving 10 bases between the germline ends. Terminally differentiated effector memory CD45RA+ cells were excluded by CCR7 positive selection of CD45RO-negative cells. Adult Caucasians living in Nashville, Tennessee made up all of the donors. About this clone itself: The antigen is undetermined.

Investigators spread the genomic DNA of each subset evenly over several immunoSEQ plates. TCRdb's table, derived via immunoSEQ multiplex PCR, lists solely in-frame clones and lacks some. The profile covers around 2.1 million clones, with about 92% appearing a single time and 1.5% to 2% taken by the ten largest. This receptor was taken from a man in his late teens or twenties in good health. Some clones in this sample may be carry-over from other donors' samples. Sequencing was carried out using naive CD8+ T cells from PBMCs. This chain links TRBV11-2 with TRBJ1-4; tentative D call: TRBD1 (5 bases). The CDR3 DNA reads TGTGCCAGCAGATTCTGGGGGACTAATGAAAAACTGTTTTTT. It translates to CASRFWGTNEKLFF.